This TCR beta chain derives from a study of a mutant IDH1 vaccine in newly diagnosed glioma. Overall study context: Vaccines were first given 4-6 weeks after radiotherapy alone, or with temozolomide cycles.

With regard to this clone: What it recognizes is unknown.

Points from the study as a whole: Pseudoprogression appeared unlinked to shifts in leading peripheral T cell clonotypes.

Time point meaning: week 35, safety follow-up. Vaccination used 300 ug of mutant IDH1 20-mer peptide per dose, with topical imiquimod. New IDH1-mutant, ATRX-lost WHO grade 3 or 4 astrocytomas occurred in donors. Per the germline V gene, CDR1 is SGHDT and CDR2 is YYEEEE. The CDR3 consists of 15 residues. V dropped 4 bases and J dropped 8; count of bases not matched to a gene: 11. Clones were read by immunoSEQ multiplex PCR, and TCRdb kept only the in-frame ones, dropping some. The sample yields about 64,000 clones, roughly 74% seen once. The chain couples TRBV5-6 to TRBJ1-4; 7 bases line up with TRBD1. This material consisted of PBMCs, taken from a glioma patient whose treatment included an IDH1 peptide vaccine. The clonotype originates from a man aged 45-65 years with glioma. In DNA form, the CDR3 reads TGTGCCAGCAGCCGGGACAGAGCAATGAAGGAAAAACTGTTTTTT. Translated: CASSRDRAMKEKLFF.